In this sample, the clone carrying this T cell receptor beta chain turned up many times. Its specificity is unknown. This sample is drawn from a study of CD8 T cells in ankylosing spondylitis. Study-wide points: Matched synovial fluid from ankylosing spondylitis patients was reported to be enriched for disease-linked clones.

Unmatched junction bases numbered 4, after V lost 0 bases and J lost 5 bases. Per germline, CDR1 SGHRS and CDR2 YFSETQ. CDR3 length: 15 residues. TCRdb analysed the 5' RACE reads with MiXCR anew, one entry per CDR3 protein. This sample has 200,000 to 250,000 distinct CDR3 sequences, with more than 9% found just once. The source is a male donor with ankylosing spondylitis or in good health (not recorded which). The specimen was blood, either unsorted or a sorted T cell fraction (not recorded which). The genes are TRBV5-1 and TRBJ1-1, with 10 bases lining up with TRBD1. Here the CDR3 DNA reads TGCGCCAGCAGCTTGGAAGGGACAGGGGTTACTGAAGCTTTCTTT. The encoded protein is CASSLEGTGVTEAFF. Drawing the rest from reference TRBV5-1 and TRBJ1-1, the complete variable domain is KAGVTQTPRYLIKTRGQQVTLSCSPISGHRSVSWYQQTPGQGLQFLFEYFSETQRNKGNFPGRFSGRQFSNSRSEMNVSTLELGDSALYLCASSLEGTGVTEAFFGQGTRLTVV.